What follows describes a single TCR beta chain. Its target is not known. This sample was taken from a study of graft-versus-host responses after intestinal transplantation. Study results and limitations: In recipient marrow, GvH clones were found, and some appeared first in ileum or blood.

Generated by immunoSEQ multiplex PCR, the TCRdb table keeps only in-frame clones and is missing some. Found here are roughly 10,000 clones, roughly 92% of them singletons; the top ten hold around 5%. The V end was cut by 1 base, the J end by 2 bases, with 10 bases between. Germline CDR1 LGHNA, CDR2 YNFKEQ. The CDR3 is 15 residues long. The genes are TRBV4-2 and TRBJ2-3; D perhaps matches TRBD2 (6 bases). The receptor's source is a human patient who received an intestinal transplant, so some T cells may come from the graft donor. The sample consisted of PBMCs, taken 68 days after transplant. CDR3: CASSQGAGLTDTQYF. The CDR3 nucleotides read TGTGCCAGCAGCCAAGGGGCGGGACTCACAGATACGCAGTATTTT.